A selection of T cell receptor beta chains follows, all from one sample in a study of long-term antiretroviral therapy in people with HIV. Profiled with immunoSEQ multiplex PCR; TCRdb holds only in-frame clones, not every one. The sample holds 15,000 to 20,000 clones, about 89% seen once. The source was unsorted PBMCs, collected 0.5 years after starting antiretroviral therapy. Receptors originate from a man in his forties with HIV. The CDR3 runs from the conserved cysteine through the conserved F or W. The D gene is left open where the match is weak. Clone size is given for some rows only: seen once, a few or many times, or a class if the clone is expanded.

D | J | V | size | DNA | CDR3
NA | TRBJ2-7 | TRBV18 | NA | TGTGCCAGCTCAAAGGACAGCTCCTACGAGCAGTACTTC | CASSKDSSYEQYF
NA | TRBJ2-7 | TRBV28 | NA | TGTGCCAGCAATGGCCCTCCCTACGAGCAGTACTTC | CASNGPPYEQYF
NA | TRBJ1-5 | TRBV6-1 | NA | TGTGCCAGCAGTGAATGGGTCACCCTGGATCAGCCCCAGCATTTT | CASSEWVTLDQPQHF
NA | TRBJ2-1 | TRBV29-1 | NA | TGCAGCGTTGTGAGGCCGGGGGCAACTGAGCAGTTCTTC | CSVVRPGATEQFF
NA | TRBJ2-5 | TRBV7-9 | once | TGTGCCAGCAGCCCACGGGAGACCCAGTACTTC | CASSPRETQYF
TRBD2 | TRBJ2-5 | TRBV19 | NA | TGTGCCAGTAGTATAGATGGCGGGGGGGCCAGCGAGACCCAGTACTTC | CASSIDGGGASETQYF
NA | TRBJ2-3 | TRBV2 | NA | TGTGCCACCATGAACGGGGATACGCAGTATTTT | CATMNGDTQYF
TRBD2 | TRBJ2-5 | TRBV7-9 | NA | TGTGCCAGCAGCTCCGTAGCGGGGGGGAAAGAGACCCAGTACTTC | CASSSVAGGKETQYF
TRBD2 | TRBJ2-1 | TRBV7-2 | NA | TGTGCCAGCAGCTTTACTAGCGGGACTTACAATGAGCAGTTCTTC | CASSFTSGTYNEQFF
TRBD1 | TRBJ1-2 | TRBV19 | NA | TGTGCCAGTAGTCCGGACGAGGGGGACAGGTCCTATGGCTACACCTTC | CASSPDEGDRSYGYTF
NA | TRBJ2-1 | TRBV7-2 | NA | TGTGCCAGCACCCCCGTCAATGAGCAGTTCTTC | CASTPVNEQFF
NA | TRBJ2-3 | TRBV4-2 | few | TGTGCCAGCAGCCAAAGGACAGGGCCACCGGGGGGAGATACGCAGTATTTT | CASSQRTGPPGGDTQYF
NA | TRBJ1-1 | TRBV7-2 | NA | TGTGCCAGCAGAAACAGAGGGAACACTGAAGCTTTCTTT | CASRNRGNTEAFF
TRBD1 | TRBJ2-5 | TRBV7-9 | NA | TGTGCCAGCAGCCGACAGGGGGCCGGCCAAGAGACCCAGTACTTC | CASSRQGAGQETQYF
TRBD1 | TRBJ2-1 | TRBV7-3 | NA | TGTGCCAGCAGCTCCGGACAGGGGGCCGCGGGGGGCAATGAGCAGTTCTTC | CASSSGQGAAGGNEQFF
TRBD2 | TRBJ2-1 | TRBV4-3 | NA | TGCGCCAGCAGCCAAGCGACTAGCGCCTACAATGAGCAGTTCTTC | CASSQATSAYNEQFF
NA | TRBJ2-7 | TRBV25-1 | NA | TGTGCCAGCAGTTATAGACGGGGGTTCGAGCAGTACTTC | CASSYRRGFEQYF
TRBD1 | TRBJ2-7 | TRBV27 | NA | TGTGCCAGCAGTTTTCAGGGACAGCTGACCTACGAGCAGTACTTC | CASSFQGQLTYEQYF
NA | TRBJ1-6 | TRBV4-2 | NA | TGTGCCAGCAGCCAAGAGGGCAGGGATTCACCCCTCCACTTT | CASSQEGRDSPLHF
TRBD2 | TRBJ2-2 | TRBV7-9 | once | TGCCGACCTAGCGGTTTAACCGGGGAGCTGTTTTTT | CRPSGLTGELFF
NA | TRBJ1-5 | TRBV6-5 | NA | TGTGCCAGCAGCACTCTAGGAGATGGCAATCAGCCCCAGCATTTT | CASSTLGDGNQPQHF
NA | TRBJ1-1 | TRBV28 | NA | TGTGCCAGCAGTTTACCCGGGCGTTTAGCTTTCTTT | CASSLPGRLAFF
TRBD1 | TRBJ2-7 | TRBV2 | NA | TGTGCCAGCCTACAGGGGCCCTACTCCTACGAGCAGTACTTC | CASLQGPYSYEQYF
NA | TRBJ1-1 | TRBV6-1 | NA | TGTGCCGACGAGGTAGGACCTCTCATGAACACTGAAGCTTTCTTT | CADEVGPLMNTEAFF
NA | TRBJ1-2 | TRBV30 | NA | TGTGCCTGGAGTATCGCATCGGGTAACTATGGCTACACCTTC | CAWSIASGNYGYTF
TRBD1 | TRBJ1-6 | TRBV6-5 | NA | TGTGCCAGCAGTTATCTCGGCAGGGGGGATTCACCCCTCCACTTT | CASSYLGRGDSPLHF
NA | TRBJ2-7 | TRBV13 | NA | TGTGCCAGCAGCTTCTTCCAATACGAGCAGTACTTC | CASSFFQYEQYF
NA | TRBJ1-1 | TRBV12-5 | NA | TGTGCTAGTGTCCACCCTCCGGGACAAACCCCTACAATGAACACTGAAGCTTTCTTT | CASVHPPGQTPTMNTEAFF
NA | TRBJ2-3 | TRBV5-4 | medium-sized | TGTGCCAGCAGCTTGTTCAGGGGACGAGCAGATACGCAGTATTTT | CASSLFRGRADTQYF
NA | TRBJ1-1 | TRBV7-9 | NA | TGTGCCAGCAGCTTAGGGGGGCCTGAAGCTTTCTTT | CASSLGGPEAFF
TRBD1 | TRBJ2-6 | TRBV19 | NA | TGTGCCATAGGACAGGGGGCTGGGGCCAACGTCCTGACTTTC | CAIGQGAGANVLTF
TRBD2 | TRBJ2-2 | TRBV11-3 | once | TGTGCCAGCAGCCCGGGACTAGCGGGAGTTACCGGGGAGCTGTTTTTT | CASSPGLAGVTGELFF
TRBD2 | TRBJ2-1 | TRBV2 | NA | TGTGCCAGCAGTGATGGTGCGGGAGTAGGCTACAATGAGCAGTTCTTC | CASSDGAGVGYNEQFF